Presented here are 20 T cell receptor beta chains from one specimen sequenced in a study of identical twins. Via MiXCR, TCRdb re-called the 5' RACE reads, giving one row per CDR3 protein. The table has about 220,000 distinct CDR3 sequences, 6.5% to 9% seen once. This sample also appeared in a second study, on yellow fever vaccine responses in identical twins.

Material for sequencing was CD8+ T cells sorted from blood. The source of these receptors is a woman under 30 in good health.

This clonotype was observed once. The chain employs TRBV7-9 and TRBJ2-3; D uncertain. Germline V lookup: CDR1 SEHNR, CDR2 FQNEAQ (reference sequence). V was pared by 5 bases and J by 6 bases, with 15 bases between. The length of the CDR3 is 14 residues. CDR3 bases: TGTGCCAGCAGCGAACGCATCGGCTCTGATACGCAGTATTTT. It translates to CASSERIGSDTQYF.

A few counts support this clonotype. V is TRBV4-1 and J is TRBJ1-4; D uncertain. Trimming stripped 4 bases from V and 7 bases from J, with 10 bases between. This CDR3 contains 13 residues. Germline loops: CDR1 MGHRA, CDR2 YSYEKL. DNA of the CDR3: TGCGCCAGCAGCCCCCCGGTTGGTGAAAAACTGTTTTTT. This translates into CASSPPVGEKLFF.

This clonotype was seen ten or more times. The chain uses TRBV2 and TRBJ2-2, with TRBD2 identical over 9 bases. Germline V gene lookup returns CDR1 SNHLY and CDR2 FYNNEI. Trimming cost V 1 base and J 0 bases; bases outside gene matches: 3. The CDR3 sequence is 17 residues long. The chain's CDR3 is CASSEGSGGTNTGELFF. CDR3 bases: TGTGCCAGCAGTGAAGGGAGCGGGGGGACGAACACCGGGGAGCTGTTTTTT.

This clonotype has at least ten counts. J is TRBJ2-5 and V is TRBV11-2, with TRBD1 matching 7 bases. J lost 3 bases, V lost 4 bases, and 5 bases had no gene match. The CDR3 runs to 14 residues. The germline V gene has CDR1 SGHAT and CDR2 FQNNGV. The CDR3 sequence: CASSSPTGEETQYF. CDR3 DNA sequence: TGTGCCAGCAGCTCACCAACAGGGGAAGAGACCCAGTACTTC.

Many counts were recorded for this clonotype. V gene TRBV7-9 combines with J gene TRBJ2-7; D is undetermined. CDR1 is SEHNR and CDR2 is FQNEAQ in the germline V gene (reference sequence). Trimming shortened V by 5 bases and J by 7 bases, and 12 bases separated the two germline ends. The CDR3 is made up of 12 amino acids. DNA of the CDR3: TGTGCCAGCAGCCCAGGTGGGTCTGAGCAGTACTTC. Translating it yields CASSPGGSEQYF.

This clonotype was observed a few times. J is TRBJ2-2 and V is TRBV20-1; no clear D gene. V gave up 6 bases and J gave up 3 bases, with 11 bases separating them. Germline assignment: CDR1 DFQATT and CDR2 SNEGSKA (reference sequence). The CDR3 has 13 residues. The CDR3 protein is CSAVRVDTGELFF. CDR3 DNA sequence: TGCAGTGCCGTCCGGGTGGACACCGGGGAGCTGTTTTTT.

This clonotype was seen only a few times. This chain uses TRBV15 with TRBJ2-3; D not certain. CDR3 length: 13 residues. Between the trimmed V and J ends, which lost 1 base and 4 bases, there was a span of 6 bases. The germline gives CDR1 LNHNV, CDR2 YYDKDF (reference sequence). CDR3 residues: CATSRGTADTQYF. As DNA, the CDR3 is TGTGCCACCAGCAGAGGAACAGCAGATACGCAGTATTTT.

The table lists this clonotype with a few counts. The V call is TRBV5-1, the J call TRBJ2-1; TRBD1 agrees at 8 bases. V lost 0 bases, J lost 10 bases, and 6 bases stayed unmatched. Germline loops: CDR1 SGHRS, CDR2 YFSETQ. This CDR3 region has 14 residues. The CDR3 nucleotides are TGCGCCAGCAGCTTGGGGGGGACAGGCCGCGAGCAGTTCTTC. It codes for CASSLGGTGREQFF.

The chain has TRBV20-1 and TRBJ2-1; 9 bases match TRBD1. V shed 8 bases and J 9 bases; nucleotides not matched to a gene: 8. CDR3 length equals 12 residues. CDR1 DFQATT and CDR2 SNEGSKA come from the germline V gene (reference sequence). CDR3 in DNA: TGCAGTACTCCCGGACAGGGGCTTGAGCAGTTCTTC. This translates into CSTPGQGLEQFF.

The chain recombines TRBV27 with TRBJ2-7; D gene unclear. Per the germline V gene, CDR1 is MNHEY and CDR2 is SMNVEV (reference sequence). This CDR3 contains 14 residues. V lost 6 bases and J 1 base, leaving 13 bases between the germline ends. The CDR3 spells CASSPFLGSYEQYF. The CDR3, as DNA: TGTGCCAGCAGCCCCTTTCTCGGGTCCTACGAGCAGTACTTC.

The V gene is TRBV10-3, the J gene TRBJ2-7, with D hard to call. Germline V gene lookup returns CDR1 ENHRY and CDR2 SYGVKD. The germline V and J ends were trimmed by 3 bases and 0 bases, with 9 bases remaining between them. The CDR3 is 14 residues long. For the CDR3, the DNA is TGTGCCATCAGTGAAGGGCATAGCTCCTACGAGCAGTACTTC. This translates into CAISEGHSSYEQYF.

This clonotype was recorded at least ten times. The rearrangement uses TRBV12-3 or TRBV12-4 and TRBJ2-7; perhaps TRBD1 as D (6 bases). The V and J ends lost 8 bases and 3 bases respectively, with 17 bases between them. The CDR3 covers 14 residues. Here the CDR3 reads CASSGEGDDYEQYF. DNA for the CDR3: TGTGCCAGCTCTGGCGAGGGGGACGACTACGAGCAGTACTTC.

The table lists this clonotype with many counts. The chain combines TRBV3-1 with TRBJ2-7; D not certain. V was pared by 0 bases and J by 3 bases, with 12 bases between. CDR1 and CDR2 from the germline V gene are LGHDT and YNNKEL (reference sequence). This CDR3 is built from 15 residues. Here the CDR3 reads CASSQEVSFNYEQYF. DNA for the CDR3: TGTGCCAGCAGCCAAGAGGTCAGCTTCAACTACGAGCAGTACTTC.

V usage is TRBV6-5 and J usage is TRBJ1-2; weak D call: TRBD1 (5 bases). Germline V CDR1 and CDR2: MNHEY, SVGAGI. Trimming left V 7 bases short and J 5 bases short, with 11 bases between. The CDR3 extends over 12 amino acids. The CDR3 nucleotides are TGTGCCAGCACGGCGGGACGATATGGCTACACCTTC. It translates to CASTAGRYGYTF.

The CDR3 nucleotides read TGTGCCAGCAGTTACCCGACAGGGATCGCTGAAGCTTTCTTT. It translates to CASSYPTGIAEAFF. V gene TRBV6-2 or TRBV6-3 combines with J gene TRBJ1-1; 7 nucleotides line up with TRBD1. The CDR3 contains 14 residues. The ends lost 2 bases at V and 6 bases at J; junction bases unmatched: 6. The V gene's germline CDR1 is MNHEY and CDR2 SVGEGT.

V usage is TRBV7-9 and J usage is TRBJ2-1; 11 nucleotides match TRBD2. The CDR3 has 16 amino acids. V shed 6 bases and J 1 base; nucleotides not matched to a gene: 5. CDR1 is SEHNR and CDR2 is FQNEAQ in the germline V gene (reference sequence). CDR3 protein: CASSGVAGGSYNEQFF. DNA of the CDR3: TGTGCCAGCAGTGGGGTAGCGGGAGGGTCCTACAATGAGCAGTTCTTC.

This clonotype was counted a few times. The chain carries TRBV27 and TRBJ2-1, with TRBD2 matching 7 bases. Germline CDR1 reads MNHEY; CDR2 reads SMNVEV (reference sequence). This CDR3 is 13 amino acids long. Losses at the gene ends were 11 bases for V and 8 bases for J; bases not matched to a gene: 12. The chain's CDR3 is CALGAGRLDEQFF. CDR3 nucleotides: TGTGCCCTTGGAGCGGGAAGGCTCGATGAGCAGTTCTTC.

This clonotype showed up just once. This chain connects TRBV7-8 to TRBJ2-7; 12 bases agree with TRBD2. Germline V gives CDR1 SGHVS, CDR2 FQNEAQ. V gave up 4 bases and J gave up 0 bases; unmatched junction bases: 7. The CDR3 runs to 17 residues. CDR3 bases: TGTGCCAGCAGCTCCGGGGTGACTAGCGGGAGCTCCTACGAGCAGTACTTC. This translates into CASSSGVTSGSSYEQYF.

This clonotype was recorded at least ten times. This chain joins TRBV27 and TRBJ2-3; no definite D call. V was cut by 4 bases and J by 0 bases, with 11 bases left in between. Germline CDR1 MNHEY, CDR2 SMNVEV (reference sequence). The length of the CDR3 is 15 residues. The CDR3 spells CASSWVPYSTDTQYF. CDR3 DNA: TGTGCCAGCAGTTGGGTCCCCTATAGCACAGATACGCAGTATTTT.

This clonotype turned up a few times. CDR3 in DNA: TGTGCCACCAGTGATTCCGGGACAGGAGACGAGCAGTACTTC. This gives the protein CATSDSGTGDEQYF. The chain combines TRBV24-1 with TRBJ2-7; 8 bases fit TRBD1. CDR1 KGHDR and CDR2 SFDVKD come from the germline V gene. J gave up 5 bases and V 2 bases, and 4 bases lay outside the gene matches. The CDR3 has 14 residues.